This T cell receptor (beta chain) was sequenced during a study of blood T cell repertoires in COVID-19. Study-wide context: The study drew acute and convalescent COVID-19 samples from the United States, Italy and Spain. PBMCs, B-cell-depleted T cells, or T cells provided the cDNA or gDNA that made up the material.

Per the study methods: Estimation of nucleated cell counts relied on the amplification of reference gene primers. Assay: immunoSEQ multiplex PCR; the TCRdb copy retains only in-frame clones and omits some. V and J calls and clone size follow that table, whereas D and trimming were derived from the DNA. The sample includes over 70,000 clones, about 80% of them seen just once. The V gene's germline CDR1 is SGDLS and CDR2 YYNGEE. V shed 2 bases, J shed 5 bases, and the junction held 5 bases outside the gene matches. The length of the CDR3 is 15 residues. Specimen: peripheral blood. This chain connects TRBV9 to TRBJ1-4, with 8 bases that match TRBD1. The receptor's source is a woman aged 80 or over with acute or convalescent COVID-19. CDR3 sequence: CASSVRTGLNEKLFF. The CDR3 DNA reads as TGTGCCAGCAGCGTGCGGACAGGGTTAAATGAAAAACTGTTTTTT.